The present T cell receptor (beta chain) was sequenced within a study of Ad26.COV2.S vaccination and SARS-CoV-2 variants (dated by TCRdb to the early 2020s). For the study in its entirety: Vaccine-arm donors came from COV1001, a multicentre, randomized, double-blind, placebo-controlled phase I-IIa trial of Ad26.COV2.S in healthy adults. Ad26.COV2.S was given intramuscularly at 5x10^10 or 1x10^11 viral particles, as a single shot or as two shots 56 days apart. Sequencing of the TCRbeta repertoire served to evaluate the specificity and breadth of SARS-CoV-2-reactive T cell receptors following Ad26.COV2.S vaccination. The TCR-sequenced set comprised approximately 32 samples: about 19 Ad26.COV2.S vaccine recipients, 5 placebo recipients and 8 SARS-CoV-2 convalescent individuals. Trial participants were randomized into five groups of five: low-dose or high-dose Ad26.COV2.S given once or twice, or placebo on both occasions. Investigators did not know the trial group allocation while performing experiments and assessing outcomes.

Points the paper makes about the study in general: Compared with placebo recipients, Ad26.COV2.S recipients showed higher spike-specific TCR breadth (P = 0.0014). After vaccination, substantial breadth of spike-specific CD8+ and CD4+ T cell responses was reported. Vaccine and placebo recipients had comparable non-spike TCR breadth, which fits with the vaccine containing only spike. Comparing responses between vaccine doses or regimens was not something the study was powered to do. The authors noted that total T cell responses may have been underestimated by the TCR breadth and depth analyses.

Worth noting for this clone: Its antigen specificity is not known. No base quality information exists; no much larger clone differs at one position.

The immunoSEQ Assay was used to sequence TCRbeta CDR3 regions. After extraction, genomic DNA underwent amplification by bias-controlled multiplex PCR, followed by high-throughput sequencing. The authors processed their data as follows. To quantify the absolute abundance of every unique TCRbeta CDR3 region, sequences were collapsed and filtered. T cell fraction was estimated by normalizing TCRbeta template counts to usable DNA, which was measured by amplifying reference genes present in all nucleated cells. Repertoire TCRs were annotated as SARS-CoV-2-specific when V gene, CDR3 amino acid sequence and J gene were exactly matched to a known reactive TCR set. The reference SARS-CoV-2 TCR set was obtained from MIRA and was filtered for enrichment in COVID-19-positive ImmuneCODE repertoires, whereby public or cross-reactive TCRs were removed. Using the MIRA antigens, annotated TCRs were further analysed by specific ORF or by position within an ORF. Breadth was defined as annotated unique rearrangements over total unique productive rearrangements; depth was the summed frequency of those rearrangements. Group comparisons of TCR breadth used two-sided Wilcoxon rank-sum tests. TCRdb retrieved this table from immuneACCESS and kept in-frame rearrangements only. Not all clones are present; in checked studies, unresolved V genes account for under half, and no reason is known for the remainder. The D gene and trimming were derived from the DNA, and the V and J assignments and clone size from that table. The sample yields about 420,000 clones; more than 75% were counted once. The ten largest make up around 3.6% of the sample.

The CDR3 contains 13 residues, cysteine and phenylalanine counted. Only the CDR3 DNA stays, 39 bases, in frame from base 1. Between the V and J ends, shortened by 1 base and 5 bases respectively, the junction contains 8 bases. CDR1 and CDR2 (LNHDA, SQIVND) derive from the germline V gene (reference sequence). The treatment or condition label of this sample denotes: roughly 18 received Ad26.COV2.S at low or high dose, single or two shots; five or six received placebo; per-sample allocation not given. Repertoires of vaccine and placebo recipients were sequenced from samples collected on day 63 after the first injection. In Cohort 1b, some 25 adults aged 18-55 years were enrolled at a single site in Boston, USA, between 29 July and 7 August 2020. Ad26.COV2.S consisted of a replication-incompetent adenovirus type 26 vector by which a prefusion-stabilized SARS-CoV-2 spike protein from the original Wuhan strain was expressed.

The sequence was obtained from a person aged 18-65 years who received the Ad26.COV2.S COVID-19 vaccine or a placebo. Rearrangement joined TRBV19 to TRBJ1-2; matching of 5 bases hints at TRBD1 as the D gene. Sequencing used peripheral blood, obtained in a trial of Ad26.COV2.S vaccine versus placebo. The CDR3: CASSIAGAYGYTF. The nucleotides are TGTGCCAGTAGTATAGCCGGGGCGTATGGCTACACCTTC.